Below, 26 T cell receptor beta chains from the same sample are listed, as sequenced in a study of graft-versus-host responses after intestinal transplantation. The antigens for these receptors are not known. The method was immunoSEQ multiplex PCR; TCRdb's version includes in-frame clones alone and lacks a portion of them. The sample includes about 90,000 clones, roughly four fifths seen only once; the top ten take about a sixth. Specimen: unstimulated CD8+ T cells sorted from spleen or lymph node cells, collected before intestinal transplant. Source of these receptors: a human donor who received an intestinal transplant.

The chain combines TRBV20-1 with TRBJ2-7; unclear D gene. With 3 bases removed from V and 6 bases from J, the gap between germline ends came to 9 bases. Germline V lookup: CDR1 DFQATT, CDR2 SNEGSKA (reference sequence). The CDR3 runs 11 residues. This CDR3 is CSASTSAEQYF. CDR3 sequence (DNA): TGCAGTGCTAGTACCTCGGCCGAGCAGTACTTC.

The chain links TRBV6-5 to TRBJ2-1; 9 positions agree with TRBD1. Germline CDR1 reads MNHEY; CDR2 reads SVGAGI. This CDR3 spans 14 amino acids. V lost 5 bases and J lost 7; bases outside the gene matches: 6. The CDR3 DNA is TGTGCCAGCAGTGTCGACAGGGGGGGGAATGAGCAGTTCTTC. It yields the protein CASSVDRGGNEQFF.

V and J are TRBV11-2 and TRBJ1-6; 10 bases are shared with TRBD1. In germline, CDR1 is SGHAT, CDR2 FQNNGV. The V gene end was trimmed by 3 bases and the J gene end by 6 bases; junction bases not matched to a gene: 5. There are 16 residues in the CDR3. In DNA form, the CDR3 reads TGTGCCAGCAGCTTGGGACAGGGGCGAGTTAATTCACCCCTCCACTTT. Protein product: CASSLGQGRVNSPLHF.

This chain uses TRBV5-1 with TRBJ2-7; 11 bases line up with TRBD2. Germline CDR1 reads SGHRS; CDR2 reads YFSETQ. V lost 2 bases to trimming and J lost 4 bases; unmatched junction nucleotides: 5. The CDR3 loop spans 15 amino acids. Here the CDR3 DNA reads TGCGCCAGCAGCTTCCTAGCGGGAGGTAGTTACGAGCAGTACTTC. Translation: CASSFLAGGSYEQYF.

V is TRBV7-3 and J is TRBJ1-6; TRBD1 aligns across 9 bases. Losses at the gene ends were 0 bases for V and 4 bases for J; bases not matched to a gene: 4. Germline V CDR1 and CDR2: SGHTA, FQGTGA. The CDR3 loop spans 17 amino acids. The CDR3 protein is CASSLTAGQGYNSPLHF. The CDR3 DNA reads as TGTGCCAGCAGCTTAACGGCGGGACAGGGATATAATTCACCCCTCCACTTT.

This chain connects TRBV2 to TRBJ1-1; 7 bases are shared with TRBD1. The CDR3 consists of 13 residues. CDR1 SNHLY and CDR2 FYNNEI come from the germline V gene. The trim removed 6 bases at V and 7 bases at J, leaving 8 bases unmatched. CDR3 nucleotide sequence: TGTGCCAGCAGGGGGACAGCCATGAGTGAAGCTTTCTTT. Residues: CASRGTAMSEAFF. Full variable domain (rest looked up from reference TRBV2 and TRBJ1-1): EPEVTQTPSHQVTQMGQEVILRCVPISNHLYFYWYRQILGQKVEFLVSFYNNEISEKSEIFDDQFSVERPDGSNFTLKIRSTKLEDSAMYFCASRGTAMSEAFFGQGTRLTVV.

The CDR3 protein is CASSGTPDRGRLNYGYTF. The DNA for the CDR3 is TGTGCCAGCAGCGGGACTCCGGACAGGGGGCGCCTGAACTATGGCTACACCTTC. The genes are TRBV9 and TRBJ1-2; 11 bases line up with TRBD1. The V segment lost 3 bases and the J segment 2 bases; nucleotides outside the gene matches: 12. The CDR3 loop spans 18 amino acids. CDR1 is SGDLS and CDR2 is YYNGEE in the germline V gene.

J is TRBJ1-2 and V is TRBV6-1; a possible D gene is TRBD1 (5 bases). The CDR3 has 13 amino acids. The V and J ends lost 6 bases and 6 bases respectively, with 14 bases between them. CDR1 is MNHNS and CDR2 is SASEGT in the germline V gene. For the CDR3, the DNA is TGTGCCAGCAGAGACCCGGGGGAGGATGGCTACACCTTC. Protein: CASRDPGEDGYTF.

The V gene is TRBV28, the J gene TRBJ2-7, with 8 bases matching TRBD1. Germline values: CDR1 MDHEN, CDR2 SYDVKM. The CDR3 covers 13 residues. With 6 bases clipped from V and 4 bases from J, the junction kept 5 bases outside the gene matches. Here the CDR3 reads CASSPGTGYEQYF. Here the CDR3 DNA reads TGTGCCAGCAGCCCCGGGACAGGATACGAGCAGTACTTC. Variable domain in full (rest from reference TRBV28 and TRBJ2-7): DVKVTQSSRYLVKRTGEKVFLECVQDMDHENMFWYRQDPGLGLRLIYFSYDVKMKEKGDIPEGYSVSREKKERFSLILESASTNQTSMYLCASSPGTGYEQYFGPGTRLTVT.

V and J are TRBV6-5 and TRBJ1-2, with TRBD1 matching 7 bases. Looked up from germline, CDR1 is MNHEY and CDR2 is SVGAGI. CDR3 length: 14 residues. Trimming at V came to 6 bases and at J to 6 bases, leaving 10 bases not matched to a gene. In DNA form, the CDR3 reads TGTGCCAGCAGCTACCAGGGGGGTGGTGATGGCTACACCTTC. Its translation is CASSYQGGGDGYTF.

This chain joins TRBV6-6 and TRBJ2-3; a possible D gene is TRBD1 (6 bases). Per the germline V gene, CDR1 is MNHNY and CDR2 is SVGAGI (reference sequence). Trimming removed 2 bases from V and 3 bases from J, with 12 bases in between. The CDR3 is 15 residues long. This chain's CDR3 is CASSYEGVGTDTQYF. The CDR3 DNA reads as TGTGCCAGCAGTTACGAGGGGGTGGGTACAGATACGCAGTATTTT.

This chain joins TRBV2 and TRBJ2-7; the D gene is possibly TRBD1 (6 bases). Germline-derived CDR1 and CDR2 are SNHLY and FYNNEI. CDR3 size: 15 residues. Trimming pared 4 bases from V and 2 bases from J, leaving 15 bases between. The CDR3 nucleotides are TGTGCCAGCAGTGCCTCAGGGGCAGGGCCCTACGAGCAGTACTTC. Translation: CASSASGAGPYEQYF.

The rearrangement links TRBV6-5 to TRBJ2-3; D is unresolved. The CDR3 sequence is 15 residues long. Between the trimmed V and J ends, which lost 5 bases and 0 bases, there was a span of 12 bases. Germline V CDR1 and CDR2: MNHEY, SVGAGI. CDR3 sequence reads: CASSPLWPSTDTQYF. CDR3 DNA sequence: TGTGCCAGCAGTCCCCTTTGGCCGAGCACAGATACGCAGTATTTT.

V is TRBV27 and J is TRBJ2-7; 9 bases line up with TRBD1. Germline trimming cut 3 bases from V and 7 bases from J; bases unmatched to any gene: 7. This CDR3 has 14 residues. CDR1 MNHEY and CDR2 SMNVEV come from the germline V gene (reference sequence). The CDR3 DNA follows: TGTGCCAGCAGTTTTGGGACAGGGCAACAAGAGCAGTACTTC. Residues: CASSFGTGQQEQYF.

This clone was detected once. V is TRBV7-9 and J is TRBJ1-6; TRBD1 is a possible D gene (5 bases). Trimming removed 5 bases from V and 0 bases from J, with 14 bases in between. Germline V gene lookup returns CDR1 SEHNR and CDR2 FQNEAQ (reference sequence). The CDR3 is 17 amino acids. The CDR3 loop is CASSPLGPSSYNSPLHF. CDR3 nucleotide sequence: TGTGCCAGCAGCCCCCTGGGACCGAGCTCCTATAATTCACCCCTCCACTTT.

The V and J genes are TRBV29-1 and TRBJ2-3; D is unresolved. Trimming removed 0 bases at V and 2 bases at J, with 9 bases between. Germline CDR1 is SQVTM and CDR2 is ANQGSEA. There are 14 residues in the CDR3. The CDR3 DNA is TGCAGCGTTGAAGACAGCCTACTCACAGATACGCAGTATTTT. Residues: CSVEDSLLTDTQYF.

This clone has just one count. The chain carries TRBV11-3 and TRBJ2-2; no clear D. This CDR3 has 14 amino acids. Germline assignment: CDR1 SGHNT and CDR2 YENEEA. V lost 1 base, J lost 5 bases, and 8 bases lay in between. The CDR3 nucleotides read TGTGCCAGCAGCTTAGGGGAAGGAACCGGGGAGCTGTTTTTT. Amino acids: CASSLGEGTGELFF.

V gene TRBV28 combines with J gene TRBJ2-3; 10 bases map to TRBD2. CDR3 length equals 16 residues. The V gene's germline CDR1 is MDHEN and CDR2 SYDVKM. The V and J ends lost 5 bases and 0 bases, in that order; junction bases with no gene match: 5. CDR3 loop: CASSLLAGASTDTQYF. CDR3 in DNA: TGTGCCAGCAGTCTGCTAGCGGGAGCTAGCACAGATACGCAGTATTTT.

The rearrangement joins TRBV6-5 to TRBJ2-3; no reliable D call. The CDR3 length is 15 residues. Germline CDR1 and CDR2: MNHEY and SVGAGI. The V and J ends lost 0 bases and 2 bases respectively, with 9 bases between them. Here the CDR3 DNA reads TGTGCCAGCAGTTACTCCGGCAGTCTCACAGATACGCAGTATTTT. It codes for CASSYSGSLTDTQYF.

The V call is TRBV5-1, the J call TRBJ2-7; a possible D gene is TRBD1 (6 bases). The CDR3 is made up of 15 amino acids. CDR1 and CDR2 (germline): SGHRS, YFSETQ. The V and J ends lost 5 bases and 3 bases respectively, with 18 bases between them. This chain's CDR3 is CASRNRTVPFYEQYF. The CDR3 DNA is TGCGCCAGCAGGAATAGGACAGTTCCCTTCTACGAGCAGTACTTC.

V is TRBV29-1 and J is TRBJ2-2; D may be TRBD1 or TRBD2 (5 bases each). The CDR3 runs 14 residues. V dropped 7 bases and J dropped 4 bases, with 16 bases sitting between them. Germline V CDR1 and CDR2: SQVTM, ANQGSEA. DNA for the CDR3: TGCAGCGCCCTAAATGAGGGGACCACCGGGGAGCTGTTTTTT. It encodes CSALNEGTTGELFF.

The chain employs TRBV2 and TRBJ1-2, with TRBD1 matching 7 bases. From germline, CDR1 is SNHLY and CDR2 FYNNEI. V lost 7 bases, J lost 4 bases, and 3 bases stayed unmatched. The CDR3 loop spans 12 amino acids. CDR3 DNA sequence: TGTGCCAGCAACTCAGGGGGCTATGGCTACACCTTC. Its protein is CASNSGGYGYTF.

CDR3 amino acids: CASTPLVAGGRGFSDTQYF. CDR3 in DNA: TGTGCCAGCACCCCCTTGGTAGCGGGGGGGCGTGGTTTTTCGGATACGCAGTATTTT. The chain joins TRBV27 to TRBJ2-3, with 11 nucleotides matching TRBD2. Looked up from germline, CDR1 is MNHEY and CDR2 is SMNVEV (reference sequence). This CDR3 is built from 19 residues. V shed 7 bases, J shed 6 bases, and the junction held 21 bases outside the gene matches.

The V gene is TRBV11-3, the J gene TRBJ2-2; 7 bases are shared with TRBD1. CDR1 is SGHNT, CDR2 YENEEA, per germline. Unmatched junction bases numbered 1, after V lost 3 bases and J lost 6 bases. The CDR3 covers 13 residues. CDR3 nucleotide sequence: TGTGCCAGCAGCTTCGGACAGGCCGGGGAGCTGTTTTTT. Translated, it gives CASSFGQAGELFF.

This sequence joins TRBV9 and TRBJ2-1; D is uncertain. In germline, CDR1 is SGDLS, CDR2 YYNGEE. CDR3 size: 17 residues. The V end was cut by 0 bases, the J end by 6 bases, with 19 bases between. The CDR3 reads CASSVEGTWSFPNEQFF. CDR3 bases: TGTGCCAGCAGCGTAGAGGGTACTTGGAGCTTCCCCAATGAGCAGTTCTTC.

CDR3 coding DNA: TGTGCCAGCAGTTTTGGACAGGGGGCGCATAACGCTGAAGCTTTCTTT. Amino acid sequence: CASSFGQGAHNAEAFF. The chain has TRBV28 and TRBJ1-1, with TRBD1 matching 11 bases. Germline V gene sequence: CDR1 MDHEN, CDR2 SYDVKM. The CDR3 is 16 amino acids. J lost 6 bases, V lost 3 bases, and 9 bases had no gene match.